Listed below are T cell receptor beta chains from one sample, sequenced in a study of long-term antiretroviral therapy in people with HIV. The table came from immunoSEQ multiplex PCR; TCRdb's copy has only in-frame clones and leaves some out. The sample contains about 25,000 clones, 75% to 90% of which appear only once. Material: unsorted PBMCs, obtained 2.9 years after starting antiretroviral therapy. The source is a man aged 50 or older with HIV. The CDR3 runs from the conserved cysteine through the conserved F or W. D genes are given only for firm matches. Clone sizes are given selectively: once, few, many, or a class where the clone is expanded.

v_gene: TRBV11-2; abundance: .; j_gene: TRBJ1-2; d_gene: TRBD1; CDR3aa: CASSFSQGVGDYGYTF; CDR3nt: TGTGCCAGCAGCTTTTCCCAGGGGGTTGGGGACTATGGCTACACCTTC
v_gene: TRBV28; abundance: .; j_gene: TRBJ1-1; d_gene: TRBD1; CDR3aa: CASTGQPAEAFF; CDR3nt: TGTGCCAGCACGGGACAGCCAGCTGAAGCTTTCTTT
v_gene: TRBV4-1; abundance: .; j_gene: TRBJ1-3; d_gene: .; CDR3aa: CASSPRDNSGNTIYF; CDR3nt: TGCGCCAGCAGCCCTCGGGACAACTCTGGAAACACCATATATTTT
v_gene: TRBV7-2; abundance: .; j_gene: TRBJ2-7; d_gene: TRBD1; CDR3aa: CASSLGTGGTYEQYF; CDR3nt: TGTGCCAGCAGCTTAGGGACAGGGGGGACCTACGAGCAGTACTTC
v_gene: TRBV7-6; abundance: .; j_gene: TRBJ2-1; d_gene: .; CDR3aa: CASSSPSDRNEQFF; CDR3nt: TGTGCCAGCAGCTCCCCCTCAGATCGAAATGAGCAGTTCTTC
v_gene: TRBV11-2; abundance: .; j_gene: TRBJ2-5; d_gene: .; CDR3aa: CASSPWEAGETQYF; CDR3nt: TGTGCCAGCAGCCCGTGGGAAGCGGGAGAGACCCAGTACTTC
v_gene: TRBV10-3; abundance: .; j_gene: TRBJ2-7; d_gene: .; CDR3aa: CAISEEVGYEQYF; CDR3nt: TGTGCCATCAGTGAGGAGGTGGGCTACGAGCAGTACTTC
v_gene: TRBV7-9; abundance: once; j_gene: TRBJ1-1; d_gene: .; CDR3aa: CASSPHGRDGEAFF; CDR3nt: TGTGCCAGCAGCCCACACGGGCGGGACGGTGAAGCTTTCTTT
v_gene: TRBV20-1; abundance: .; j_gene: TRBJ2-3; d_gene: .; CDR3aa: CTPGDTQYF; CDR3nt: TGCACGCCCGGGGATACGCAGTATTTT
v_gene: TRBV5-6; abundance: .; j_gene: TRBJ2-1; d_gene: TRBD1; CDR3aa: CASTSDRGSYNEQFF; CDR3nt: TGTGCCAGCACGTCGGACAGGGGCTCCTACAATGAGCAGTTCTTC
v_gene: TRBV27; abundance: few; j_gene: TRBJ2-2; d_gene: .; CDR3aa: CASSSQGSGELFF; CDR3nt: TGTGCCAGCAGTTCACAGGGATCCGGGGAGCTGTTTTTT
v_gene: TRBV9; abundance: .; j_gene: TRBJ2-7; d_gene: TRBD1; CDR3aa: CASSISGTGYEQYF; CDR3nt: TGTGCCAGCAGCATATCCGGGACAGGCTACGAGCAGTACTTC
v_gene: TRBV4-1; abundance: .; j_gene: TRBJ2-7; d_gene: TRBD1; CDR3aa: CASSQGTGDEQYF; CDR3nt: TGCGCCAGCAGCCAGGGGACAGGAGACGAGCAGTACTTC
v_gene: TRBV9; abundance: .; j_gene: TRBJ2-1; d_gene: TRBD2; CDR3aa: CASSVEAGDGWDEQFF; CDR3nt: TGTGCCAGCAGCGTAGAGGCGGGGGACGGCTGGGATGAGCAGTTCTTC
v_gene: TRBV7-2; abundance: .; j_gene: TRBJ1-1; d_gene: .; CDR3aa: CASSPKGTGTEAFF; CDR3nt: TGTGCCAGCAGCCCCAAGGGGACGGGCACTGAAGCTTTCTTT
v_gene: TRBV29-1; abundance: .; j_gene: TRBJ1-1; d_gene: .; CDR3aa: CSVKVGGSDTEAFF; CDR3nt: TGCAGCGTTAAAGTGGGAGGGTCGGACACTGAAGCTTTCTTT
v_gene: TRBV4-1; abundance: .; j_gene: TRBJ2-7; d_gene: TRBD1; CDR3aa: CASSQVSLRDRGYEQYF; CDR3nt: TGCGCCAGCAGCCAAGTGAGTCTACGGGACAGGGGCTACGAGCAGTACTTC
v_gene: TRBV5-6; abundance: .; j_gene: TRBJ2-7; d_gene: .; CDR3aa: CASSIRDNLYEQYF; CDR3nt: TGTGCCAGCAGCATCAGGGACAACCTTTACGAGCAGTACTTC
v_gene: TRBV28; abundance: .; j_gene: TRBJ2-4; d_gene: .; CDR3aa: CASSLLVF; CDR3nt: TGTGCCAGCAGTTTGCTTGTCTTC
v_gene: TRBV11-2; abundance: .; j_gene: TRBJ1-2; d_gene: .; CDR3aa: CASSLVGTAGYTF; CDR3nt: TGTGCCAGCAGCTTAGTCGGTACAGCTGGCTACACCTTC
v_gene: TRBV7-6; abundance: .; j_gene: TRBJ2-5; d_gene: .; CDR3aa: CASSLTSFETQYF; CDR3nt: TGTGCCAGCAGCTTGACGAGCTTCGAGACCCAGTACTTC
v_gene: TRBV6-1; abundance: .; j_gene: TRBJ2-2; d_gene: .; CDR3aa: CASSKGWGTGELFF; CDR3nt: TGTGCCAGCAGTAAGGGTTGGGGCACCGGGGAGCTGTTTTTT
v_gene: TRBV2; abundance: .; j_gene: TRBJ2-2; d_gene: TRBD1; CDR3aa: CASRPRGTGHTGELFF; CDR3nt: TGTGCCAGCAGGCCCAGAGGGACAGGTCACACCGGGGAGCTGTTTTTT
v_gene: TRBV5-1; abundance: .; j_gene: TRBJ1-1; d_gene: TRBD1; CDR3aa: CASSLAGGGSTEAFF; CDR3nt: TGCGCCAGCAGCTTGGCCGGAGGGGGCAGTACTGAAGCTTTCTTT
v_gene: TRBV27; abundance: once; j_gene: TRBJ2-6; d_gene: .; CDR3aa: CASSPSRSGANVLTF; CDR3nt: TGTGCCAGCAGTCCCTCTCGTTCTGGGGCCAACGTCCTGACTTTC
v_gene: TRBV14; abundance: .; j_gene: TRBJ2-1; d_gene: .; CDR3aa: CASSLMGTYNEQFF; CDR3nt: TGTGCCAGCAGCCTTATGGGGACCTACAATGAGCAGTTCTTC
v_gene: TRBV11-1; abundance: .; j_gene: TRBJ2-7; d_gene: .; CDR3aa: CASSLALWAGYEQYF; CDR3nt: TGTGCCAGCAGCTTAGCGCTTTGGGCAGGCTACGAGCAGTACTTC
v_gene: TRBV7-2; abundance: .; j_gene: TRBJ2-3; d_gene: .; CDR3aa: CASSHRGRGAADTQYF; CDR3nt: TGTGCCAGCAGCCATAGGGGGCGGGGGGCGGCAGATACGCAGTATTTT